The 6 T cell receptor beta chains reported below all come from one sample, sequenced in a study of a mutant IDH1 vaccine in newly diagnosed glioma. Noted time point: week 5, during vaccination. Doses comprised 300 ug of mutant IDH1 20-mer peptide each, plus topical imiquimod. These receptors' targets are unknown. Libraries were prepared by immunoSEQ multiplex PCR; TCRdb keeps only in-frame clonotypes and omits some of them. The sample records roughly 25,000 clones, 77% being singletons. The source was PBMCs, collected from a glioma patient whose treatment included an IDH1 peptide vaccine. The receptors were gathered from a man aged 35-49 years with glioma.

This chain links TRBV2 with TRBJ1-6; weak D call: TRBD1 (5 bases). Per the germline V gene, CDR1 is SNHLY and CDR2 is FYNNEI. The CDR3 sequence is 14 residues long. The V and J ends lost 4 bases and 7 bases respectively, with 11 bases between them. The CDR3 is CASSGGRDNSPLHF. DNA for the CDR3: TGTGCCAGCAGTGGGGGGAGGGACAATTCACCCCTCCACTTT.

The chain recombines TRBV7-2 with TRBJ1-1; 8 bases align to TRBD1. V shed 5 bases and J 3 bases; nucleotides not matched to a gene: 5. The CDR3 consists of 14 residues. Germline assignment: CDR1 SGHTA and CDR2 FQGNSA. CDR3 nucleotides: TGTGCCAGCAGCCAAGGACAGGGTCACACTGAAGCTTTCTTT. Protein sequence: CASSQGQGHTEAFF.

The V gene is TRBV27, the J gene TRBJ1-1; D gene unclear. Trimming removed 5 bases from V and 1 base from J, with 8 bases in between. This CDR3 contains 13 residues. Germline V CDR1 and CDR2: MNHEY, SMNVEV (reference sequence). CDR3 residues: CASSPRTNTEAFF. The CDR3 DNA sequence: TGTGCCAGCAGTCCTCGGACGAACACTGAAGCTTTCTTT.

The chain links TRBV11-3 to TRBJ2-5; 7 nucleotides line up with TRBD1. The germline gives CDR1 SGHNT, CDR2 YENEEA. CDR3 size: 14 residues. The V and J ends lost 8 bases and 5 bases, in that order; junction bases with no gene match: 11. The CDR3 DNA follows: TGTGCCAGCGGATATACGGGACAGCTGGAGACCCAGTACTTC. This translates into CASGYTGQLETQYF.

DNA of the CDR3: TGTGTCAGAAGCCAAAGTTTCCACAGGGGGCACACCGGGGAGCTGTTTTTT. It encodes CVRSQSFHRGHTGELFF. The chain recombines TRBV7-5 with TRBJ2-2; the table's D gene call, TRBD1, was not cross checked with the DNA. TRBV7-5 is reported as a pseudogene. The CDR3 has 17 residues.

The chain links TRBV19 to TRBJ1-1; 7 bases are shared with TRBD1. This CDR3 is built from 17 residues. Germline V gene lookup returns CDR1 LNHDA and CDR2 SQIVND (reference sequence). V shed 5 bases and J 0 bases; nucleotides not matched to a gene: 12. The chain's CDR3 is CASSPAPTGNLNTEAFF. Here the CDR3 DNA reads TGTGCCAGTAGTCCCGCCCCGACAGGGAACCTGAACACTGAAGCTTTCTTT.